Each of the 10 T cell receptor beta chains below was sequenced from the same sample in a study of blood T cell repertoires in COVID-19. Generated by immunoSEQ multiplex PCR, the TCRdb table keeps only in-frame clones and is missing some. The table includes 110,000 to 150,000 clones, more than 75% detected once. What was sequenced was PBMCs or T cells enriched from blood (not recorded which). All receptors come from a woman between 50 and 59 years old who had recovered from COVID-19.

This chain connects TRBV28 to TRBJ2-7; D is unclear. CDR3 length equals 14 residues. Germline V lookup: CDR1 MDHEN, CDR2 SYDVKM. With 6 bases removed from V and 2 bases from J, the gap between germline ends came to 14 bases. The CDR3 sequence is CASSPWQITYEQYF. CDR3 sequence (DNA): TGTGCCAGCAGCCCCTGGCAGATCACCTACGAGCAGTACTTC.

The V gene is TRBV2, the J gene TRBJ1-2, with 8 nucleotides matching TRBD1. Trimming cost V 6 bases and J 8 bases; bases outside gene matches: 20. The CDR3 runs to 17 residues. Germline loops: CDR1 SNHLY, CDR2 FYNNEI. CDR3 amino acids: CASRETRSGQGIRGYTF. The CDR3 DNA follows: TGTGCCAGCAGGGAAACGAGAAGTGGACAGGGCATACGGGGCTACACCTTC.

The CDR3 sequence: CASSRSAGGLRTDTQYF. CDR3 DNA sequence: TGTGCCAGCAGCCGGTCAGCCGGGGGGCTGAGGACAGATACGCAGTATTTT. J is TRBJ2-3 and V is TRBV3-1 (or the pseudogene TRBV3-2); maybe TRBD2 (7 bases). V was pared by 4 bases and J by 3 bases, with 20 bases between. Germline V gene data show CDR1 as LGHDT and CDR2 as YNNKEL (reference sequence). This CDR3 contains 17 residues.

The rearrangement links TRBV25-1 to TRBJ2-7; a weak D match, TRBD2 (6 bases). The V end was cut by 7 bases, the J end by 4 bases, with 14 bases between. Germline V gene lookup returns CDR1 MGHDK and CDR2 SYGVNS. The CDR3 loop spans 13 amino acids. CDR3 amino acids: CASTPAGRYEQYF. The CDR3 DNA sequence: TGTGCCAGCACCCCCGCCGGGAGATACGAGCAGTACTTC.

A note on this clone: This same CDR3 is encoded by further DNA sequences in the sample. This chain connects TRBV18 to TRBJ1-2, with a tentative D call TRBD1 (5 bases). Germline V gene lookup returns CDR1 KGHSH and CDR2 LQKENI. This CDR3 region has 15 residues. Trimming removed 0 bases at V and 3 bases at J, with 11 bases between. In DNA, the CDR3 is TGTGCCAGCTCACCACCACAAACAGGTGACTATGGCTACACCTTC. Translation gives CASSPPQTGDYGYTF.

The rearrangement joins TRBV7-2 to TRBJ1-4; D remains unclear. This CDR3 is 16 amino acids long. Trimming removed 1 base from V and 7 bases from J, with 16 bases in between. Germline lookup yields CDR1 SGHTA and CDR2 FQGNSA. The CDR3, as DNA: TGTGCCAGCAGCTTAGTAGCTAGTCTAGACGGTGAAAAACTGTTTTTT. Translating it yields CASSLVASLDGEKLFF.

The V call is TRBV3-1 (or the pseudogene TRBV3-2), the J call TRBJ1-1; D is unclear. The CDR3 is 12 residues long. Germline loops: CDR1 LGHDT, CDR2 YNNKEL (reference sequence). V gave up 5 bases and J gave up 8 bases, with 12 bases separating them. CDR3 in DNA: TGTGCCAGCAGCGCTATTCCCGGGGAAGCTTTCTTT. This sequence encodes CASSAIPGEAFF.

V is TRBV21-1 and J is TRBJ1-6; TRBD1 is the table's D call and was not checked against the DNA. TRBV21-1 is marked as a pseudogene. This CDR3 is built from 17 residues. CDR3 bases: TGTGCCAGCAGCACCAGACAGGGGGCCCCTGATGGTTCACCCCTCCACTTT. Translated: CASSTRQGAPDGSPLHF.

The V and J genes are TRBV7-9 and TRBJ1-5; D is ambiguous. Germline V CDR1 and CDR2: SEHNR, FQNEAQ (reference sequence). The CDR3 extends over 12 amino acids. The V end was cut by 3 bases, the J end by 6 bases, with 6 bases between. The CDR3 loop reads CASSFDTQPQHF. The CDR3 nucleotides are TGTGCCAGCAGCTTCGACACTCAGCCCCAGCATTTT.

The chain employs TRBV30 and TRBJ1-1; D possibly corresponds to TRBD1 (6 bases). V was pared by 2 bases and J by 1 base, with 17 bases between. The CDR3 runs to 16 residues. Germline CDR1 is GTSNPN and CDR2 is SVGIG (reference sequence). CDR3 coding DNA: TGTGCCTGGAGTACCACGTGGACAGATCCGAACACTGAAGCTTTCTTT. Its translation: CAWSTTWTDPNTEAFF. The full variable domain, with the rest looked up from reference TRBV30 and TRBJ1-1, is SQTIHQWPATLVQPVGSPLSLECTVEGTSNPNLYWYRQAAGRGLQLLFYSVGIGQISSEVPQNLSASRPQDRQFILSSKKLLLSDSGFYLCAWSTTWTDPNTEAFFGQGTRLTVV.